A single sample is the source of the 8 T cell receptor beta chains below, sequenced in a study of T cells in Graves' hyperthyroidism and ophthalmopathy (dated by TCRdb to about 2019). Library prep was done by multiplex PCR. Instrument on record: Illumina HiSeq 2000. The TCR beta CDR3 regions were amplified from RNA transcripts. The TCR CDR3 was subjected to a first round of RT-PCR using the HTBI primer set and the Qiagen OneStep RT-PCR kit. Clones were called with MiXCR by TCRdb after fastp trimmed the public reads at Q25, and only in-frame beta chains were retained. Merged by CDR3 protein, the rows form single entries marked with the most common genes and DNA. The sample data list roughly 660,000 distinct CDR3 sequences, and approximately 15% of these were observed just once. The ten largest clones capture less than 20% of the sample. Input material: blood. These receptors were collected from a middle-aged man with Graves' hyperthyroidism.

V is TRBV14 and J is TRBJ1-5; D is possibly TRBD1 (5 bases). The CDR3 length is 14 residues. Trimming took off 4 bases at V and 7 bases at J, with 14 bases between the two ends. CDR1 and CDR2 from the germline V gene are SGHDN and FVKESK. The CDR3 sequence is CASSPAGRDQPQHF. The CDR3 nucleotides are TGTGCCAGCAGCCCGGCTGGCAGGGACCAGCCCCAGCATTTT.

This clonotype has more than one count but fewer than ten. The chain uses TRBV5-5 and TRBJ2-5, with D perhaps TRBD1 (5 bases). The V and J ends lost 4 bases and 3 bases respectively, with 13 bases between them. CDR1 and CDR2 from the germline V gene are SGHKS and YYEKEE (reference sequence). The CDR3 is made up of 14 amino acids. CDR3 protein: CASSPSRVKETQYF. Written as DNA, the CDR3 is TGTGCCAGCAGCCCCTCCAGGGTCAAAGAGACCCAGTACTTC. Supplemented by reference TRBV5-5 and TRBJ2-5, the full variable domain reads DAGVTQSPTHLIKTRGQQVTLRCSPISGHKSVSWYQQVLGQGPQFIFQYYEKEERGRGNFPDRFSARQFPNYSSELNVNALLLGDSALYLCASSPSRVKETQYFGPGTRLLVL.

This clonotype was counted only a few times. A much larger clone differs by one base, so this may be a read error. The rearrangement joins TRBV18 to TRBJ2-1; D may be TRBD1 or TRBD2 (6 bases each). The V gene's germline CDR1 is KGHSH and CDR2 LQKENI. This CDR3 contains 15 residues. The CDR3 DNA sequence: TGTGCCAGCTCGCCAAACAGGGAGGCCTACAATGAGCAGCTCTTC. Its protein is CASSPNREAYNEQLF.

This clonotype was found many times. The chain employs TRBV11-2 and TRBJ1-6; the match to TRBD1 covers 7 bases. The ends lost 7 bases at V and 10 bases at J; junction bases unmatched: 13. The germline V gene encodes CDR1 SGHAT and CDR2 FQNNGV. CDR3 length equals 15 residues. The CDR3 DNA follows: TGTGCCAGCAACCCCAGACAGGGAAAAGGGTCACCCCTCCACTTT. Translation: CASNPRQGKGSPLHF.

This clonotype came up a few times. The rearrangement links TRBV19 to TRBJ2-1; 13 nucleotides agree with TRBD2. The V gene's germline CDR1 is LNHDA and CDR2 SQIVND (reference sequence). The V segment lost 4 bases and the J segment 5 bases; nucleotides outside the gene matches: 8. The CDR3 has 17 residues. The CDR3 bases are TGTGCCAGTAGTAACCCCTGGACTAGCGGGAGTCACAATGAGCAGTTCTTC. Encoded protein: CASSNPWTSGSHNEQFF.

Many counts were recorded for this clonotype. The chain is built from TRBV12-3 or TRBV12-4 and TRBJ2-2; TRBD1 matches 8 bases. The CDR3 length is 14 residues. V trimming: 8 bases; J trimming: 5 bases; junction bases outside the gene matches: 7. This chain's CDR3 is CASGPRTGTGELFF. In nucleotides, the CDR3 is TGTGCCAGCGGCCCGCGGACAGGGACCGGGGAGCTGTTTTTT.

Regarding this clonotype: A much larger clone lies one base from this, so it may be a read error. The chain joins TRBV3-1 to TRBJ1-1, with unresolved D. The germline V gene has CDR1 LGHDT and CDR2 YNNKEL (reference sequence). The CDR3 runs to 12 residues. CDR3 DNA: TGTGCCAGCTGCCACTGGGGCACTGAAGCTTTCTTT. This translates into CASCHWGTEAFF.

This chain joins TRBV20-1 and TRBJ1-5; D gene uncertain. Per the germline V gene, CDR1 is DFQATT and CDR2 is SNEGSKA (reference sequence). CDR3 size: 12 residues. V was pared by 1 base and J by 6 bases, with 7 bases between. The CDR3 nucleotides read TGCAGTGCTAGAGGGTCGGGTCAGCCCCAGCATTTT. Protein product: CSARGSGQPQHF.